These 13 T cell receptor beta chains share one sample of origin, sequenced in a study of monozygotic twins with cystic fibrosis. Repertoires were generated with immunoSEQ multiplex PCR, while TCRdb's copy carries only in-frame clones and drops some. The repertoire consists of 30,000 or so clones, with around 65% occurring once and the leading ten covering over 0.75%. Sequenced sample: blood. These receptors all stem from a girl aged 5-17 years with cystic fibrosis.

The gene calls are TRBV25-1 and TRBJ1-3; the D gene is possibly TRBD1 (5 bases). V was clipped by 7 bases and J by 1 base, with 14 bases between them. From germline, CDR1 is MGHDK and CDR2 SYGVNS. This CDR3 has 15 residues. CDR3 bases: TGTGCCAGCATGAGGGCAGGGTGGTCTGGAAACACCATATATTTT. Its protein is CASMRAGWSGNTIYF.

This clone was seen a handful of times. Here the CDR3 reads CASSPGRLHTEAFF. The CDR3, as DNA: TGTGCCAGCAGTCCGGGACGGCTACACACTGAAGCTTTCTTT. The chain joins TRBV6-5 to TRBJ1-1, with D tentatively TRBD1 (5 bases). CDR3 length: 14 amino acids. The V gene lost 5 bases and the J gene lost 3 bases, with 13 bases spanning the gap. Germline CDR1 and CDR2: MNHEY and SVGAGI.

J is TRBJ2-5 and V is TRBV29-1; D uncertain. The germline gives CDR1 SQVTM, CDR2 ANQGSEA. The CDR3 consists of 11 residues. The V end was cut by 4 bases, the J end by 2 bases, with 5 bases between. The CDR3 DNA sequence: TGCAGCGTTGGGGTACAAGAGACCCAGTACTTC. Translated, it gives CSVGVQETQYF.

This clone was counted only a few times. The chain combines TRBV7-9 with TRBJ2-2; no reliable D call. CDR1 is SEHNR, CDR2 FQNEAQ, per germline (reference sequence). The CDR3 length is 13 residues. V was pared by 1 base and J by 1 base, with 1 base between. CDR3 residues: CASSLGNTGELFF. CDR3 nucleotides: TGTGCCAGCAGCTTAGGGAACACCGGGGAGCTGTTTTTT.

J is TRBJ2-6 and V is TRBV30, with TRBD2 matching 11 bases. The CDR3 is 15 amino acids. Per germline, CDR1 GTSNPN and CDR2 SVGIG (reference sequence). The J segment lost 0 bases and the V segment lost 5 bases, leaving 0 bases of the junction unmatched. Written as DNA, the CDR3 is TGTGCCTGGGGACTAGCGGGCTCTGGGGCCAACGTCCTGACTTTC. Protein product: CAWGLAGSGANVLTF.

Details on this clone: Other DNA sequences in the sample encode the same CDR3. The rearrangement links TRBV27 to TRBJ1-5; TRBD1 matches 7 bases. The length of the CDR3 is 14 residues. V dropped 5 bases and J dropped 5; count of bases not matched to a gene: 6. The germline CDR1 and CDR2 sequences are MNHEY and SMNVEV (reference sequence). The CDR3 nucleotides are TGTGCCAGCAGTCTCTACAGGGGAGATCAGCCCCAGCATTTT. Its protein product is CASSLYRGDQPQHF.

The V and J genes are TRBV7-2 and TRBJ2-1; 8 nucleotides line up with TRBD2. The germline gives CDR1 SGHTA, CDR2 FQGNSA. The CDR3 covers 13 residues. Unmatched junction bases numbered 3, after V lost 5 bases and J lost 6 bases. The CDR3 nucleotides read TGTGCCAGCAGCCCCGGGACTAGCAATGAGCAGTTCTTC. Its protein product is CASSPGTSNEQFF.

CDR3 nucleotide sequence: TGTGCCAGCTCACCCTGGGACCGGAACACTGAAGCTTTCTTT. Translated, it gives CASSPWDRNTEAFF. The chain combines TRBV18 with TRBJ1-1; maybe TRBD1 (5 bases). With 3 bases removed from V and 1 base from J, the gap between germline ends came to 9 bases. Germline V gives CDR1 KGHSH, CDR2 LQKENI. This CDR3 contains 14 residues.

This clone appeared a few times. This chain connects TRBV6-6 to TRBJ1-1, with 10 bases aligning to TRBD1. The CDR3 extends over 13 amino acids. The germline V gene has CDR1 MNHNY and CDR2 SVGAGI (reference sequence). Trimming took 6 bases from V and 4 from J; bases not matched to a gene: 2. CDR3 amino acids: CASRGQGSTEAFF. The DNA for the CDR3 is TGTGCCAGCAGGGGACAGGGGAGCACTGAAGCTTTCTTT.

The rearrangement uses TRBV5-4 and TRBJ1-3; possible D gene TRBD1, 6 bases. The CDR3 loop spans 16 amino acids. Trimming cost V 0 bases and J 1 base, with 11 bases left between them. Germline CDR1 reads SGHNT; CDR2 reads YYREEE (reference sequence). CDR3 sequence reads: CASSLAKQGSGNTIYF. The DNA of the CDR3 is TGTGCCAGCAGCTTGGCTAAACAGGGTTCTGGAAACACCATATATTTT.

The rearrangement links TRBV6-1 to TRBJ2-1; D possibly corresponds to TRBD1 (6 bases). V lost 7 bases to trimming and J lost 9 bases, with 16 bases between them. Germline V gene sequence: CDR1 MNHNS, CDR2 SASEGT. The CDR3 runs 13 residues. The CDR3 sequence is CASTPADRGEQFF. CDR3 nucleotide sequence: TGTGCCAGCACCCCTGCGGACAGAGGTGAGCAGTTCTTC.

CDR3 sequence: CASMAGGGGSPLHF. The CDR3 coding sequence is TGTGCCTCGATGGCAGGGGGCGGTGGTTCACCCCTCCACTTT. The genes are TRBV30 and TRBJ1-6; 8 bases align to TRBD1. Germline lookup yields CDR1 GTSNPN and CDR2 SVGIG (reference sequence). V lost 7 bases and J lost 9; bases outside the gene matches: 11. This CDR3 has 14 amino acids.

The chain is built from TRBV10-3 and TRBJ2-7; 7 nucleotides match TRBD2. This CDR3 has 13 amino acids. The V and J ends lost 0 bases and 7 bases, in that order; junction bases with no gene match: 3. Germline CDR1 and CDR2: ENHRY and SYGVKD. Here the CDR3 DNA reads TGTGCCATCAGTGAGTCGTGGGAGGGGGAGCAGTACGTC. This translates into CAISESWEGEQYV.